This entry lists 7 T cell receptor beta chains sequenced from one sample in a study of CD8+ T cells in alopecia areata (dated by TCRdb to the late 2010s). Preparation of the library involved the immunoSEQ multiplex PCR assay. RNA was extracted from all samples and reverse transcribed into cDNA as template for TCR sequencing. Sourced from immuneACCESS, this table was stored by TCRdb with only in-frame sequences that have V and J called. A share of the clones is absent; for the studies checked, an unresolved V gene accounts for under half, and the remainder has no known explanation. Recorded for this sample are over 85,000 clones; 35% to 45% of them occurred a single time. The leading ten clones occupy 0.6% to 0.85% of the sample. The sequenced material came from CD4+ T cells sorted from blood. The receptors derive from a human donor with alopecia areata.

The rearrangement uses TRBV29-1 and TRBJ2-1; D is ambiguous. The CDR3 is 15 amino acids. The V end lost 0 bases, the J end lost 6 bases, and 15 bases lay between the germline ends. CDR1 SQVTM and CDR2 ANQGSEA come from the germline V gene. CDR3 nucleotides: TGCAGCGTTGAAGATATTTGGCAGTCTGTCAATGAGCAGTTCTTC. Its protein is CSVEDIWQSVNEQFF.

The rearrangement links TRBV23-1 to TRBJ2-1; 10 nucleotides line up with TRBD1. TRBV23-1 is an ORF for which the function is uncertain. V dropped 3 bases and J dropped 10; count of bases not matched to a gene: 9. The CDR3 is 15 residues long. The DNA of the CDR3 is TGCGCCAGCAGTCAGCCGGGACAGGGGATAAGGGAGCAGTTCTTC. Translation: CASSQPGQGIREQFF.

This clone has only a few counts. This chain links TRBV27 with TRBJ2-7, with TRBD1 as a possible D gene (6 bases). Looked up from germline, CDR1 is MNHEY and CDR2 is SMNVEV (reference sequence). Trimming took off 4 bases at V and 3 bases at J, with 10 bases between the two ends. This CDR3 region has 13 residues. CDR3 sequence (DNA): TGTGCCAGCAGTTCCTCGGACAGCTACGAGCAGTACTTC. Residues: CASSSSDSYEQYF.

This clone occurred a few times. The rearrangement links TRBV28 to TRBJ2-5, with 13 positions matching TRBD2. J lost 5 bases, V lost 6 bases, and 6 bases had no gene match. The CDR3 is 15 residues long. Germline assignment: CDR1 MDHEN and CDR2 SYDVKM. The CDR3 nucleotides read TGTGCCAGCAGAACGGGACTAGCGGGGCCTGAGACCCAGTACTTC. This encodes CASRTGLAGPETQYF.

V and J are TRBV5-6 and TRBJ2-7, with D unresolved. Germline CDR1 and CDR2: SGHDT and YYEEEE. The CDR3 spans 14 residues. V lost 0 bases, J lost 3 bases, and 10 bases lay in between. The CDR3, as DNA: TGTGCCAGCAGCTTGGAAGGCTACAGCTACGAGCAGTACTTC. It codes for CASSLEGYSYEQYF.

This clone came up a few times. J is TRBJ1-1 and V is TRBV11-2, with 8 positions matching TRBD1. This CDR3 comprises 12 residues. Unmatched junction bases numbered 6, after V lost 5 bases and J lost 10 bases. Germline V CDR1 and CDR2: SGHAT, FQNNGV. CDR3 in DNA: TGTGCCAGCAGCGTGGACAGGGTGCGAGCTTTCTTT. It encodes CASSVDRVRAFF.

The CDR3 DNA reads as TGTGCCAGCAGCTTGGCCTGGCGGGGCCATGAGCAGTTCTTC. Residues: CASSLAWRGHEQFF. V is TRBV5-6 and J is TRBJ2-1, with a weak D call TRBD2 (6 bases). CDR1 is SGHDT, CDR2 YYEEEE, per germline. This CDR3 contains 14 residues. V was pared by 0 bases and J by 8 bases, with 12 bases between.